This T cell receptor beta chain was captured in a study of identical twins. Points from the study as a whole: It was cross-sectional statistical analysis, not following the same donors, that the conclusions relied on.

TCRdb re-analysed the 5' RACE reads in MiXCR, keeping a single row per CDR3 protein. The sample lists about 520,000 distinct CDR3 sequences; 20% to 25% were seen once. This clonotype has just a few counts. As yet, its antigen is unknown. The V and J ends lost 4 bases and 3 bases respectively, with 12 bases between them. The germline V gene encodes CDR1 SGHTA and CDR2 FQGNSA. This CDR3 has 14 amino acids. This sample also appeared in a second study, on T cells expressing NK-cell markers. That source adds: Six or seven donors carried dominant NKG2C+ clonotypes that made up roughly 1.0-7.0% of their CD8+ T cells.

The sample was CD4+ T cells sorted from blood. This chain joins TRBV7-2 and TRBJ1-2; the D is unclear. The receptor comes from a young woman in good health. The CDR3 loop is CASSSSPRDYGYTF. For the CDR3, the DNA is TGTGCCAGCAGCTCTTCTCCTAGGGACTATGGCTACACCTTC.